Below, one T cell receptor beta chain is given with its context. Profiled with immunoSEQ multiplex PCR; TCRdb holds only in-frame clones, not every one. The profile shows 300,000 to 400,000 clones, about 73% of them singletons. This sample is drawn from a study of shared clonotypes between healthy human individuals. V was trimmed by 10 bases and J by 10 bases, leaving 17 bases between them. There are 12 residues in the CDR3. Germline CDR1 SGHTA, CDR2 FQGNSA. The receptor was isolated from a man younger than 45 in good health. This chain joins TRBV7-2 and TRBJ2-1, with D maybe TRBD2 (6 bases). Sample: memory CD4+ T cells sorted from blood. Subset described: CD45RA-negative fraction. CDR3 in DNA: TGTGCCACCGTACTAGCACTGGGAGAGCAGTTCTTC. It specifies CATVLALGEQFF. The whole variable domain, filled in from reference TRBV7-2 and TRBJ2-1, reads GAGVSQSPSNKVTEKGKDVELRCDPISGHTALYWYRQSLGQGLEFLIYFQGNSAPDKSGLPSDRFSAERTGGSVSTLTIQRTQQEDSAVYLCATVLALGEQFFGPGTRLTVL.